These 22 T cell receptor beta chains share one sample of origin, sequenced in a study of T cells after yellow fever vaccination. TCRdb reanalysed the 5' RACE reads using MiXCR and keeps one entry per CDR3 protein. The sample includes about 250,000 distinct CDR3 sequences, approximately 3.6% seen only once; the top ten take approximately 18%. The specimen was PBMCs, collected 15 days after the yellow fever booster vaccination. The origin of the receptors is a man aged 18 to 30 who received the YFV17D yellow fever vaccine.

This clonotype appeared a few times. The chain couples TRBV19 to TRBJ1-4; D not resolved. The V gene's germline CDR1 is LNHDA and CDR2 SQIVND (reference sequence). This CDR3 comprises 14 residues. V was trimmed by 3 bases and J by 8 bases, leaving 13 bases between them. In DNA, the CDR3 is TGTGCCAGTAGTATGGACCGGTCGTGGGAAAAACTGTTTTTT. Residues: CASSMDRSWEKLFF.

This clonotype has at least ten counts. The chain combines TRBV30 with TRBJ2-3, with 11 positions matching TRBD2. The CDR3 has 14 residues. Germline V gene sequence: CDR1 GTSNPN, CDR2 SVGIG (reference sequence). The junction had 7 bases not matched to a gene; V was cut back by 6 bases and J by 5 bases. CDR3 protein: CACYASGGLDTQYF. In DNA form, the CDR3 reads TGTGCCTGCTACGCTAGCGGGGGGTTAGATACGCAGTATTTT.

This clonotype has at least ten counts. The V gene is TRBV11-2, the J gene TRBJ1-1; D not certain. CDR1 and CDR2 from the germline V gene are SGHAT and FQNNGV. The V and J ends lost 3 bases and 6 bases respectively, with 8 bases between them. The CDR3 sequence is 12 residues long. The CDR3 reads CASSLGSPEAFF. DNA of the CDR3: TGTGCCAGCAGCTTGGGCTCACCTGAAGCTTTCTTT.

Many counts were recorded for this clonotype. The chain joins TRBV5-1 to TRBJ2-1, with 8 positions matching TRBD2. The CDR3 spans 16 residues. With 4 bases clipped from V and 10 bases from J, the junction kept 16 bases outside the gene matches. Germline CDR1 and CDR2: SGHRS and YFSETQ. DNA for the CDR3: TGCGCCAGCAGCCCCGGGGTAGCGGGGAACCTAGGGGAGCAGTTCTTC. Residues: CASSPGVAGNLGEQFF.

This clonotype was found many times. This chain connects TRBV4-3 to TRBJ2-2, with D hard to call. This CDR3 has 14 amino acids. Trimming shortened V by 2 bases and J by 2 bases, and 6 bases separated the two germline ends. Germline V CDR1 and CDR2: LGHNA, YSLEER. CDR3: CASSQQANTGELFF. CDR3 nucleotides: TGCGCCAGCAGCCAACAAGCCAACACCGGGGAGCTGTTTTTT.

There are many counts of this clonotype. The rearrangement links TRBV12-3 or TRBV12-4 to TRBJ1-2; possibly TRBD1 for D (5 bases). Trimming took off 3 bases at V and 4 bases at J, with 12 bases between the two ends. CDR3 size: 14 residues. Here the CDR3 DNA reads TGTGCCAGCAGTTTTGGTAGGGGAGGCTATGGCTACACCTTC. This gives the protein CASSFGRGGYGYTF.

There are many counts of this clonotype. V usage is TRBV5-4 and J usage is TRBJ2-5, with 8 bases matching TRBD2. This CDR3 has 15 amino acids. The V and J ends lost 1 base and 2 bases, in that order; junction bases with no gene match: 4. Germline V gene sequence: CDR1 SGHNT, CDR2 YYREEE (reference sequence). The CDR3 is CASSLWRGAQETQYF. The CDR3 DNA reads TGTGCCAGCAGCTTGTGGCGGGGGGCACAAGAGACCCAGTACTTC.

This clonotype was seen ten or more times. This chain uses TRBV4-1 with TRBJ2-3; D unclear. This CDR3 has 12 residues. CDR1 and CDR2 from the germline V gene are MGHRA and YSYEKL. V lost 5 bases and J lost 4, with 7 bases in between. The DNA of the CDR3 is TGCGCCAGCAGCAGTTTCCCAGATACGCAGTATTTT. It is translated as CASSSFPDTQYF.

This clonotype has at least ten counts. The rearrangement links TRBV2 to TRBJ1-3; the D is unclear. V shed 7 bases and J shed 0 bases, with 7 bases lying between them. Germline CDR1 is SNHLY and CDR2 is FYNNEI. This CDR3 spans 13 amino acids. CDR3 in DNA: TGTGCCAGCAAAATAGCCTCTGGAAACACCATATATTTT. It is translated as CASKIASGNTIYF.

V is TRBV4-2 and J is TRBJ2-1, with D unclear. The CDR3 has 16 residues. Germline assignment: CDR1 LGHNA and CDR2 YNFKEQ. Trimming pared 1 base from V and 0 bases from J, leaving 10 bases between. The CDR3 protein is CASSQVGATSYNEQFF. The CDR3 DNA reads TGTGCCAGCAGCCAAGTCGGAGCAACCTCCTACAATGAGCAGTTCTTC.

This clonotype was counted ten times or more. The gene calls are TRBV4-1 and TRBJ2-3, with D perhaps being TRBD1 or TRBD2 (5 bases each). Germline V gives CDR1 MGHRA, CDR2 YSYEKL. This CDR3 has 17 amino acids. V dropped 0 bases and J dropped 0 bases, with 13 bases sitting between them. CDR3 in amino acids: CASSQEVGAASTDTQYF. DNA of the CDR3: TGCGCCAGCAGCCAAGAGGTCGGGGCAGCTAGCACAGATACGCAGTATTTT.

This clonotype was detected many times. This sequence joins TRBV2 and TRBJ2-5; D unresolved. Trimming removed 6 bases at V and 5 bases at J, with 19 bases between. Germline lookup yields CDR1 SNHLY and CDR2 FYNNEI. This CDR3 has 15 amino acids. CDR3 amino acids: CASSATGPPLETQYF. CDR3 nucleotide sequence: TGTGCCAGCAGCGCCACCGGACCGCCCTTGGAGACCCAGTACTTC.

This clonotype was seen repeatedly, ten times or more. V gene TRBV5-5 combines with J gene TRBJ2-5; 10 positions match TRBD2. J gave up 5 bases and V 4 bases, and 8 bases lay outside the gene matches. Germline-derived CDR1 and CDR2 are SGHKS and YYEKEE (reference sequence). The CDR3 covers 15 residues. CDR3 DNA sequence: TGTGCCAGCAGCCCGAGCGGGGGGGCCCGGGAGACCCAGTACTTC. This translates into CASSPSGGARETQYF. The full variable domain, its missing parts supplied by reference TRBV5-5 and TRBJ2-5, is DAGVTQSPTHLIKTRGQQVTLRCSPISGHKSVSWYQQVLGQGPQFIFQYYEKEERGRGNFPDRFSARQFPNYSSELNVNALLLGDSALYLCASSPSGGARETQYFGPGTRLLVL.

This clonotype was recorded at least ten times. V is TRBV9 and J is TRBJ2-5, with D possibly TRBD2 on 6 matching bases. The CDR3 runs to 14 residues. Germline V lookup: CDR1 SGDLS, CDR2 YYNGEE. V lost 2 bases to trimming and J lost 1 base, with 9 bases between them. CDR3 amino acids: CASSVSGTQETQYF. DNA of the CDR3: TGTGCCAGCAGCGTTAGCGGCACCCAAGAGACCCAGTACTTC.

Many counts were recorded for this clonotype. The genes are TRBV25-1 and TRBJ2-1; 7 nucleotides match TRBD1. With 3 bases clipped from V and 7 bases from J, the junction kept 6 bases outside the gene matches. CDR1 is MGHDK and CDR2 is SYGVNS in the germline V gene. The length of the CDR3 is 14 residues. For the CDR3, the DNA is TGTGCCAGCAGTGAGTTAGGGGGCGGGAATGAGCAGTTCTTC. It is translated as CASSELGGGNEQFF.

This clonotype was observed many times. The chain joins TRBV5-1 to TRBJ1-2; 9 positions agree with TRBD1. The CDR3 contains 14 residues. CDR1 and CDR2 from the germline V gene are SGHRS and YFSETQ. Losses at the gene ends were 0 bases for V and 3 bases for J; bases not matched to a gene: 0. CDR3 sequence reads: CASSLGQGDYGYTF. As DNA, the CDR3 is TGCGCCAGCAGCTTGGGACAGGGGGACTATGGCTACACCTTC.

This clonotype was picked up many times. The chain couples TRBV4-3 to TRBJ2-5; D gene uncertain. Looked up from germline, CDR1 is LGHNA and CDR2 is YSLEER. Trimming shortened V by 1 base and J by 0 bases, and 9 bases separated the two germline ends. This CDR3 comprises 15 residues. This CDR3 is CASSQVNGYQETQYF. DNA for the CDR3: TGCGCCAGCAGCCAAGTTAACGGGTACCAAGAGACCCAGTACTTC.

This clonotype showed up just a few times. The chain joins TRBV20-1 to TRBJ1-2, with D possibly TRBD1 on 5 matching bases. Trimming removed 8 bases at V and 2 bases at J, with 12 bases between. Germline V CDR1 and CDR2: DFQATT, SNEGSKA (reference sequence). The CDR3 has 12 amino acids. Here the CDR3 reads CSSPGTNYGYTF. CDR3 DNA sequence: TGCAGTTCCCCTGGGACCAACTATGGCTACACCTTC.

This clonotype appeared many times. This chain links TRBV10-3 with TRBJ2-1; D is unclear. This CDR3 contains 14 residues. V was clipped by 3 bases and J by 5 bases, with 11 bases between them. Per germline, CDR1 ENHRY and CDR2 SYGVKD. CDR3 sequence (DNA): TGTGCCATCAGTGACCTTGGACGGGACAATGAGCAGTTCTTC. It translates to CAISDLGRDNEQFF.

This clonotype occurred many times. The rearrangement joins TRBV19 to TRBJ2-5, with 7 positions matching TRBD1. CDR3 size: 14 residues. CDR1 is LNHDA and CDR2 is SQIVND in the germline V gene (reference sequence). The ends lost 6 bases at V and 2 bases at J; junction bases unmatched: 6. The CDR3 nucleotides read TGTGCCAGTAGAGAAAGGGGGCTGCAAGAGACCCAGTACTTC. It encodes CASRERGLQETQYF. Variable domain in full (rest from reference TRBV19 and TRBJ2-5): DGGITQSPKYLFRKEGQNVTLSCEQNLNHDAMYWYRQDPGQGLRLIYYSQIVNDFQKGDIAEGYSVSREKKESFPLTVTSAQKNPTAFYLCASRERGLQETQYFGPGTRLLVL.

This clonotype was picked up many times. V is TRBV4-1 and J is TRBJ1-4; D not resolved. Germline V lookup: CDR1 MGHRA, CDR2 YSYEKL. V lost 1 base and J lost 3, with 9 bases in between. CDR3 length: 15 residues. The CDR3 reads CASSQVWGANEKLFF. The CDR3 nucleotides are TGCGCCAGCAGCCAAGTATGGGGTGCTAATGAAAAACTGTTTTTT.

Ten or more counts support this clonotype. The CDR3 DNA reads as TGTGCCAGCAGCCAAGACCCAGGGAGGATTGGAAACACCATATATTTT. Encoded protein: CASSQDPGRIGNTIYF. V is TRBV14 and J is TRBJ1-3; D might be TRBD1 (5 bases). With 0 bases removed from V and 3 bases from J, the gap between germline ends came to 12 bases. The CDR3 has 16 residues. The germline V gene has CDR1 SGHDN and CDR2 FVKESK.